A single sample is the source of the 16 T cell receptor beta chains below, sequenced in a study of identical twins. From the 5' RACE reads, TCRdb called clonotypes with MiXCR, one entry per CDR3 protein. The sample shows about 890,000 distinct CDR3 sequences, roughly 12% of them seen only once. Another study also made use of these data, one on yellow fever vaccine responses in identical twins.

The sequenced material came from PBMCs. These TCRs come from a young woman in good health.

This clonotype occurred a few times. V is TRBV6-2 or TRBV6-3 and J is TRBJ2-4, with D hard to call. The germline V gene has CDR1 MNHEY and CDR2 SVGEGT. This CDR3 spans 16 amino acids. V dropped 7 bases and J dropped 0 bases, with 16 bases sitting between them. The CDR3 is CASTPQKPLAKNIQYF. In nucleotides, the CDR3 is TGTGCCAGCACCCCCCAGAAGCCACTAGCCAAAAACATTCAGTACTTC.

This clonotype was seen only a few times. The CDR3 spells CTSSQDWLNTEAFF. The CDR3 DNA reads as TGCACCAGCAGCCAAGATTGGTTGAACACTGAAGCTTTCTTT. The chain is built from TRBV1 and TRBJ1-1. TRBV1 is reported as a pseudogene. The CDR3 sequence is 14 residues long.

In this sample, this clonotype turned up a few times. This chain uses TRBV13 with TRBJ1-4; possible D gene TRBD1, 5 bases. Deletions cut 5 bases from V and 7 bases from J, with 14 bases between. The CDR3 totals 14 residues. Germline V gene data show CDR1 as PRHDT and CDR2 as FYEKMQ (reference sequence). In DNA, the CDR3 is TGTGCCAGCAGCCATTGGGACGCGGGTGAAAAACTGTTTTTT. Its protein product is CASSHWDAGEKLFF.

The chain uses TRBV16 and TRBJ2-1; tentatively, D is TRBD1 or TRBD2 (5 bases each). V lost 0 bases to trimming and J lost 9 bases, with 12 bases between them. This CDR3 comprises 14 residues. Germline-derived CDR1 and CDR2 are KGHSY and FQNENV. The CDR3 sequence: CASSQSFLGVEQFF. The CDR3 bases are TGTGCCAGCAGCCAATCTTTTCTGGGGGTTGAGCAGTTCTTC.

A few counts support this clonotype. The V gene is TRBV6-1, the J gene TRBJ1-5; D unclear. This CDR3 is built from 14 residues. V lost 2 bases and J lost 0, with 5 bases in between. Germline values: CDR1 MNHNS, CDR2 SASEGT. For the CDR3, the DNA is TGTGCCAGCAGTGAAAATAATAGCAATCAGCCCCAGCATTTT. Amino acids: CASSENNSNQPQHF.

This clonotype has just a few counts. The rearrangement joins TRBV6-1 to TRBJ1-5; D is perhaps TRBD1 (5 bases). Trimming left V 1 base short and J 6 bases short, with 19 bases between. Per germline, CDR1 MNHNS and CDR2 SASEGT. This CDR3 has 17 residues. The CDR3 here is CASSEVQEFGGSQPQHF. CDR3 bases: TGTGCCAGCAGTGAAGTACAGGAGTTTGGGGGGAGTCAGCCCCAGCATTTT.

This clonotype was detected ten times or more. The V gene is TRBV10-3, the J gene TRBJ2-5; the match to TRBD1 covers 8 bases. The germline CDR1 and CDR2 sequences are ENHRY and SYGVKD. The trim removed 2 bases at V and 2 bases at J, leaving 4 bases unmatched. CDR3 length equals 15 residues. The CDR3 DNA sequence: TGTGCCATCAGTGAGGGGACAGGAGGTCAAGAGACCCAGTACTTC. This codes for CAISEGTGGQETQYF.

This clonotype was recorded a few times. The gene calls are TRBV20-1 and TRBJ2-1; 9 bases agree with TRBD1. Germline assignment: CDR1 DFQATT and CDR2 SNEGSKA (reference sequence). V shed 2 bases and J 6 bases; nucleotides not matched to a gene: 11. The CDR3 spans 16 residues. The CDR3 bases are TGCAGTGCTAGACCCCCCACAGGGGGCATCGGCAATGAGCAGTTCTTC. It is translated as CSARPPTGGIGNEQFF.

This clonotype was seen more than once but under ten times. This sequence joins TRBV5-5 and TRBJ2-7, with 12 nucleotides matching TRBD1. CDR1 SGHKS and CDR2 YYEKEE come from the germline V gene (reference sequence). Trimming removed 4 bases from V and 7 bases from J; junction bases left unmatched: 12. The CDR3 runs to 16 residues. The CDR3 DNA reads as TGTGCCAGCAGCCCTTATCCGGGACAGGGGGCGGCGGAGCAGTACGTC. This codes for CASSPYPGQGAAEQYV.

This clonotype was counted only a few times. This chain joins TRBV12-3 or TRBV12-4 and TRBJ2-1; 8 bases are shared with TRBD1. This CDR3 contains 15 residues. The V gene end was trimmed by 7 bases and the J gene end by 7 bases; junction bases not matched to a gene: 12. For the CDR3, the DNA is TGTGCCAGCACCGTGAACAGGGGGACGAGGAATGAGCAGTTCTTC. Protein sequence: CASTVNRGTRNEQFF.

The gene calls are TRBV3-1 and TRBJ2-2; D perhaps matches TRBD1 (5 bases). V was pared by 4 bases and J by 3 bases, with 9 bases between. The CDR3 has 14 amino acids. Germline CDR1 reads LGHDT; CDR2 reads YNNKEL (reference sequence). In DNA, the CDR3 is TGTGCCAGCAGCCCAGGGTATGACACCGGGGAGCTGTTTTTT. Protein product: CASSPGYDTGELFF. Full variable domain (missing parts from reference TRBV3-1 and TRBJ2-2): DTAVSQTPKYLVTQMGNDKSIKCEQNLGHDTMYWYKQDSKKFLKIMFSYNNKELIINETVPNRFSPKSPDKAHLNLHINSLELGDSAVYFCASSPGYDTGELFFGEGSRLTVL.

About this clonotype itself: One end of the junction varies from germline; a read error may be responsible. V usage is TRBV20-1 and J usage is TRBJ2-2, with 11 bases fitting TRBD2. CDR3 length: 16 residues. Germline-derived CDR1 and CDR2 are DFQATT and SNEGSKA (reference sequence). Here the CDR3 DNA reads TGCTGTGCTAGACGATTTACTAGCGGGAGCACCGGGGAGCTGTTTTTT. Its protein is CCARRFTSGSTGELFF.

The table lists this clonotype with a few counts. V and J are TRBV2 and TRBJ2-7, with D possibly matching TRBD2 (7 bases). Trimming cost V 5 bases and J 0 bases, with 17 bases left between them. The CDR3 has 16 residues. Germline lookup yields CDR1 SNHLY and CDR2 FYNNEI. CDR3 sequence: CASSPLGGASSYEQYV. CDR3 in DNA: TGTGCCAGCAGTCCCTTAGGGGGGGCCAGCTCCTACGAGCAGTACGTC.

CDR3 amino acids: CASSLATVYNEQFF. The CDR3, as DNA: TGTGCCAGCAGTTTAGCTACTGTTTACAATGAGCAGTTCTTC. The chain joins TRBV12-3 or TRBV12-4 to TRBJ2-1; no clear D gene. Trimming removed 0 bases from V and 4 bases from J, with 7 bases in between. The CDR3 consists of 14 residues.

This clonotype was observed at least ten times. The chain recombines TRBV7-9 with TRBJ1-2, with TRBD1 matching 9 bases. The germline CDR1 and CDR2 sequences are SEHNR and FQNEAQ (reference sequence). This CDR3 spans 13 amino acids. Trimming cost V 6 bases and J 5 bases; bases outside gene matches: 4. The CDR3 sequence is CASRGQGEYGYTF. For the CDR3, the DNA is TGTGCCAGCAGGGGACAGGGCGAATATGGCTACACCTTC.

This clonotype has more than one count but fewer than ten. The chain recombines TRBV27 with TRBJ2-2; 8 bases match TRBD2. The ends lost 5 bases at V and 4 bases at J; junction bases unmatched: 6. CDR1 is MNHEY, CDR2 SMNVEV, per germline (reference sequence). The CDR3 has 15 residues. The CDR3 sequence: CASSLGTRSTGELFF. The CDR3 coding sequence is TGTGCCAGCAGTCTCGGGACTAGATCCACCGGGGAGCTGTTTTTT.